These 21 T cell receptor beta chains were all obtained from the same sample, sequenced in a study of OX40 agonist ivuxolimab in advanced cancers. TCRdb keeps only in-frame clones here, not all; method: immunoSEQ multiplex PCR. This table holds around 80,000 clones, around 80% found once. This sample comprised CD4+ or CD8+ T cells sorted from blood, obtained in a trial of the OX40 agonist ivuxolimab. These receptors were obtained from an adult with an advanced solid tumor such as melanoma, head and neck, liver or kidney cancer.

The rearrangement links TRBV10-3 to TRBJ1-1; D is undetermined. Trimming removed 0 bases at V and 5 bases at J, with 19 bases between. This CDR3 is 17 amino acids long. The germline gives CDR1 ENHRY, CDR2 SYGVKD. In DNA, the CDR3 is TGTGCCATCAGTGAGTCGATCCGGTCCCTAAGGAGGACTGAAGCTTTCTTT. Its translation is CAISESIRSLRRTEAFF.

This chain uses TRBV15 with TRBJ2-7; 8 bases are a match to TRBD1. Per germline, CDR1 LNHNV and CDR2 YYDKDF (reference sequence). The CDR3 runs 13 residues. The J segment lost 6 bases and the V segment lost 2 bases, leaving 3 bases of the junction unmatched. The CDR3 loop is CATSRQGASEQYF. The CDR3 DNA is TGTGCCACCAGCAGACAGGGGGCGTCCGAGCAGTACTTC.

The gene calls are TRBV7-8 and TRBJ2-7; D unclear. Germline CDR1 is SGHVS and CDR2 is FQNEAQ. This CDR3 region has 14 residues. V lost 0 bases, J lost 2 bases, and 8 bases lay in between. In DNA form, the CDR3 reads TGTGCCAGCAGCTTAGCGGGGATCGCCTACGAGCAGTACGTC. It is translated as CASSLAGIAYEQYV.

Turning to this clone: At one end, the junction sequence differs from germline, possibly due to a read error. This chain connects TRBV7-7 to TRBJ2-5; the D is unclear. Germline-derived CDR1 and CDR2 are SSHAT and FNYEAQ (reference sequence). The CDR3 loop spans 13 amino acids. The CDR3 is CASSLDTRETQYF. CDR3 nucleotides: TGTGCTAGCAGCTTAGATACGAGAGAGACCCAGTACTTC.

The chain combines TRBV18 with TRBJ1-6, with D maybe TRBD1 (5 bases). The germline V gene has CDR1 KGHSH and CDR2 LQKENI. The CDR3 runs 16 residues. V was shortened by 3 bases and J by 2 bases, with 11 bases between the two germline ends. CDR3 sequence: CASSPSTGPYNSPLHF. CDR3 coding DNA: TGTGCCAGCTCACCGTCAACAGGTCCCTATAATTCACCCCTCCACTTT. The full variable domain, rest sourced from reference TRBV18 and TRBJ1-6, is NAGVMQNPRHLVRRRGQEARLRCSPMKGHSHVYWYRQLPEEGLKFMVYLQKENIIDESGMPKERFSAEFPKEGPSILRIQQVVRGDSAAYFCASSPSTGPYNSPLHFGNGTRLTVT.

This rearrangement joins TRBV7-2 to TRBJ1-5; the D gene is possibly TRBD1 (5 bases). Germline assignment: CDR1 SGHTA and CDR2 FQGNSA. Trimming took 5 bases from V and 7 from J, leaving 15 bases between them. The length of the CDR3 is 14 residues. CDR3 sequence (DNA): TGTGCCAGCAGCCGTACAGGAATGGGCCAGCCCCAGCATTTT. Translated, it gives CASSRTGMGQPQHF.

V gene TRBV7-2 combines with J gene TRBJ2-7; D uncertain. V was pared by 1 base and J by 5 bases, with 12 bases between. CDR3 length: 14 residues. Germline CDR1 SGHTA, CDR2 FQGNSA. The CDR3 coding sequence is TGTGCCAGCAGCTTAGGACCTGCCTGGGACGAGCAGTACTTC. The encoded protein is CASSLGPAWDEQYF.

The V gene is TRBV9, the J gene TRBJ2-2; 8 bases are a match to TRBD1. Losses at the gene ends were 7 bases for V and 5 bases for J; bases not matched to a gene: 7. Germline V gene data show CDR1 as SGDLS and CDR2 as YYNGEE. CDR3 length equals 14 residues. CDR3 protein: CASSGTGGTGELFF. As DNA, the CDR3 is TGTGCCAGCTCCGGGACAGGAGGAACCGGGGAGCTGTTTTTT.

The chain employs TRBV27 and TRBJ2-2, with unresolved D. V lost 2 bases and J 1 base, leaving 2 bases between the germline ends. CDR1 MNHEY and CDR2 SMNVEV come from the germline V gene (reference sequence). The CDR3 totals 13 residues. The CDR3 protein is CASSLENTGELFF. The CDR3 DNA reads TGTGCCAGCAGTTTAGAGAACACCGGGGAGCTGTTTTTT.

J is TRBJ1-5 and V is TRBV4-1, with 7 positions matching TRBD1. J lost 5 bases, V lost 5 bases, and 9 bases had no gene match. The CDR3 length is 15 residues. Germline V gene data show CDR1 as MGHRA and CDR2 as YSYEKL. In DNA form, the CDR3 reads TGCGCCAGCAGCGATTCGACAGGGAGACATCAGCCCCAGCATTTT. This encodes CASSDSTGRHQPQHF.

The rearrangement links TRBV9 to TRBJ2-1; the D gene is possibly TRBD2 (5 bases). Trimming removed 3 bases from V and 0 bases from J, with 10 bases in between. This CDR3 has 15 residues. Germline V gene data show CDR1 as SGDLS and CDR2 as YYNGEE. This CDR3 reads CASSGSGGSYNEQFF. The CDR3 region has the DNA TGTGCCAGCAGCGGCAGCGGAGGCTCCTACAATGAGCAGTTCTTC.

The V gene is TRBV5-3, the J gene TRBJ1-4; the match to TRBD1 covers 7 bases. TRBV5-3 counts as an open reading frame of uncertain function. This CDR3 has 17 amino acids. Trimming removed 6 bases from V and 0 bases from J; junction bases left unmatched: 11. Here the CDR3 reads CARKTGTYDSTNEKLFF. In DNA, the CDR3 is TGTGCCAGAAAGACAGGGACCTACGATTCAACTAATGAAAAACTGTTTTTT.

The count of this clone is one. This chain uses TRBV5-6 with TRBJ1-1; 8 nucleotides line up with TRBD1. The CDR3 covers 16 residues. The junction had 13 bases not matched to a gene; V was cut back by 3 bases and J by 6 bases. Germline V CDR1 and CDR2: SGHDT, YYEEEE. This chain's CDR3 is CASSYTGTGVSSEAFF. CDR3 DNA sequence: TGTGCCAGCAGCTACACCGGGACAGGCGTATCGTCTGAAGCTTTCTTT.

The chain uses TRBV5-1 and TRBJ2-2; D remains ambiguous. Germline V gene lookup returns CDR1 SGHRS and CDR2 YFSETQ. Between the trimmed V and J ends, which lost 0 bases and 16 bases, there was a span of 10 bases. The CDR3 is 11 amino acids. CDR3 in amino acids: CASSLGPLWFF. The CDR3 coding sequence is TGCGCCAGCAGCTTGGGGCCCCTGTGGTTTTTT.

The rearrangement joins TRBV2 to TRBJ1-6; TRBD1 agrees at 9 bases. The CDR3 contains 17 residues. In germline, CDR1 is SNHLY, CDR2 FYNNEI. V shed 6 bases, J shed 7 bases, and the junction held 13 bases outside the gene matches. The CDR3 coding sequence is TGTGCCAGCAGCCAGCTACCGGGACAGGGCCCCAATTCACCCCTCCACTTT. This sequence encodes CASSQLPGQGPNSPLHF.

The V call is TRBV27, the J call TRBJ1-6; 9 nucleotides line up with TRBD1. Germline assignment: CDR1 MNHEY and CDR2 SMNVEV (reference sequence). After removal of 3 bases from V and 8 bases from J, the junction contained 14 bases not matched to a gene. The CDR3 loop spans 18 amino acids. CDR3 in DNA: TGTGCCAGCAGTTTGCCCACCGGGACAGGGTTTGGTCATTCACCCCTCCACTTT. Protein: CASSLPTGTGFGHSPLHF.

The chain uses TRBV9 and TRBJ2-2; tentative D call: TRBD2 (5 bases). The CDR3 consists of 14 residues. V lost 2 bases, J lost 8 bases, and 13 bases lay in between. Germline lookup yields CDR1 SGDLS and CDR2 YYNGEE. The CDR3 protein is CASSVSGFGGELFF. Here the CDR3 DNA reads TGTGCCAGCAGCGTTTCGGGGTTCGGTGGGGAGCTGTTTTTT.

DNA for the CDR3: TGTGCCTGGAGTTCGCTGGCGGGCACCGGGGAGCTGTTTTTT. It translates to CAWSSLAGTGELFF. J is TRBJ2-2 and V is TRBV30, with D possibly TRBD2 on 5 matching bases. The length of the CDR3 is 14 residues. From germline, CDR1 is GTSNPN and CDR2 SVGIG (reference sequence). V gave up 2 bases and J gave up 4 bases, with 11 bases separating them.

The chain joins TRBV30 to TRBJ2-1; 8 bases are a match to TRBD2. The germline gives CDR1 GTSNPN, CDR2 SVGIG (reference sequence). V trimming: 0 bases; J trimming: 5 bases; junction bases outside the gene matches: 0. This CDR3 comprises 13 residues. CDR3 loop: CAWSVLADNEQFF. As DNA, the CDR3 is TGTGCCTGGAGTGTACTAGCGGACAATGAGCAGTTCTTC.

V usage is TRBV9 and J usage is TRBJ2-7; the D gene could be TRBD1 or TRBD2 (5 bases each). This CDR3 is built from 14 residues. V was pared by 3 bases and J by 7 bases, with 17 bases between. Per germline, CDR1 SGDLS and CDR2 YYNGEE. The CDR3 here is CASSALGVGGEQYF. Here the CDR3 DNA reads TGTGCCAGCAGCGCGCTGGGGGTGGGTGGGGAGCAGTACTTC.

CDR3 protein: CASSEGGGLSTDTQYF. In DNA, the CDR3 is TGTGCCAGCAGTGAAGGGGGGGGACTGAGTACAGATACGCAGTATTTT. The genes are TRBV2 and TRBJ2-3; 7 positions agree with TRBD2. The CDR3 extends over 16 amino acids. After removal of 1 base from V and 3 bases from J, the junction contained 7 bases not matched to a gene. Germline assignment: CDR1 SNHLY and CDR2 FYNNEI.